A selection of T cell receptor beta chains follows, all from one sample in a study of T-cell reconstitution after alpha-beta-depleted transplantation in children. TCRdb recomputed calls from the PCR reads with MiXCR, one row per CDR3 protein. The sample yields about 110,000 distinct CDR3 sequences, approximately 6% seen once. Sequencing was performed on PBMCs, mostly from graft donor cells, taken 360 days after TCRalphabeta/CD19-depleted stem cell transplant. The receptors originated from a male patient aged 2 to 10 who had a stem cell transplant for acute lymphoblastic leukemia, so the T cells may come from the graft donor. Both conserved end residues are part of each CDR3. The D gene is left open where the match is weak. The size field is filled for only some rows; it gives once, few, many or a size class.

TRBD2	TRBV5-6	many	TRBJ2-1	CASSTGTSDYNEQFF	TGTGCCAGCAGCACCGGGACTAGCGACTACAATGAGCAGTTCTTC
NA	TRBV7-2	few	TRBJ2-5	CASSLGGAGETQYF	TGTGCCAGCAGCTTAGGGGGCGCGGGAGAGACCCAGTACTTC
NA	TRBV7-9	NA	TRBJ2-7	CASRSGAYEQYF	TGTGCCAGCAGATCAGGGGCTTACGAGCAGTACTTC
NA	TRBV6-5	few	TRBJ2-3	CASSYGGASDTQYF	TGTGCCAGCAGTTACGGGGGGGCGTCGGATACGCAGTATTTT
TRBD2	TRBV6-2/TRBV6-3	NA	TRBJ2-4	CASRLAGDWDIQYF	TGTGCCAGCAGACTAGCGGGAGATTGGGACATTCAGTACTTC
NA	TRBV4-2	NA	TRBJ2-1	CASSQDEIHEQFF	TGTGCCAGCAGCCAAGACGAGATTCATGAGCAGTTCTTC
TRBD1	TRBV7-9	many	TRBJ2-2	CASSSRTGGTGELFF	TGTGCCAGCAGCTCGCGGACAGGGGGGACCGGGGAGCTGTTTTTT
TRBD2	TRBV14	few	TRBJ2-7	CASSRDGGLSGGSSSYEQYF	TGTGCCAGCAGCCGGGACGGGGGCTTGAGCGGGGGGTCCAGCTCCTACGAGCAGTACTTC
NA	TRBV28	NA	TRBJ2-5	CASSLESGETQYF	TGTGCCAGCAGTTTAGAGTCCGGAGAGACCCAGTACTTC
NA	TRBV28	NA	TRBJ2-2	CASSLGRNTGELFF	TGTGCCAGCAGCCTGGGACGGAACACCGGGGAGCTGTTTTTT
TRBD2	TRBV20-1	NA	TRBJ2-7	CSAGERGFSYEQYF	TGCAGTGCCGGGGAGCGGGGGTTCTCCTACGAGCAGTACTTC
TRBD2	TRBV7-9	few	TRBJ2-2	CASVPRRGANTGELFF	TGTGCCAGCGTCCCGCGGCGGGGGGCGAACACCGGGGAGCTGTTTTTT
TRBD2	TRBV4-3	many	TRBJ2-2	CASSQGLAGSGELFF	TGCGCCAGCAGCCAAGGTCTAGCGGGTTCCGGGGAGCTGTTTTTT
TRBD1	TRBV29-1	many	TRBJ2-3	CSVGQGVRTDTQYF	TGCAGCGTCGGACAGGGGGTGAGGACAGATACGCAGTATTTT
TRBD1	TRBV7-6	NA	TRBJ1-4	CASSLVRQGGEKLFF	TGTGCCAGCAGCTTAGTTCGGCAGGGGGGTGAAAAACTGTTTTTT
NA	TRBV6-2/TRBV6-3	NA	TRBJ2-1	CASSLGLFYNEQFF	TGTGCCAGCAGCCTCGGACTATTTTACAATGAGCAGTTCTTC
TRBD2	TRBV20-1	many	TRBJ2-3	CSARALAAPQYF	TGCAGTGCTAGAGCACTAGCGGCCCCTCAGTATTTT
TRBD2	TRBV7-7	few	TRBJ2-5	CASSLAMRRAGEETQYF	TGTGCTAGCAGCTTAGCCATGAGAAGAGCGGGGGAAGAGACCCAGTACTTC
NA	TRBV4-2	few	TRBJ1-4	CASSLQTELNEKLFF	TGTGCCAGCAGCCTCCAGACAGAGCTTAATGAAAAACTGTTTTTT
TRBD1	TRBV5-1	NA	TRBJ2-7	CASSLAGQGRYEQYF	TGCGCCAGCAGCTTGGCGGGACAGGGACGGTACGAGCAGTACTTC
TRBD1	TRBV6-5	NA	TRBJ1-2	CASSYARGVGYTF	TGTGCCAGCAGTTACGCCAGGGGGGTAGGCTACACCTTC
NA	TRBV2	NA	TRBJ1-1	CASSEVQGGNTEAFF	TGTGCCAGCAGTGAAGTACAGGGCGGGAACACTGAAGCTTTCTTT
NA	TRBV9	NA	TRBJ2-3	CASSVDQRAYGDTQYF	TGTGCCAGCAGCGTAGATCAGCGGGCTTATGGAGATACGCAGTATTTT
TRBD2	TRBV20-1	many	TRBJ2-3	CSARDPLAVRADTQYF	TGCAGTGCGCGTGATCCACTAGCGGTGAGGGCAGATACGCAGTATTTT
NA	TRBV4-3	many	TRBJ2-7	CASSHGRVYEQYF	TGCGCCAGCAGCCATGGCCGGGTGTACGAGCAGTACTTC
NA	TRBV4-3	many	TRBJ1-5	CASSQDGGGNQPQHF	TGCGCCAGCAGCCAAGATGGGGGCGGCAATCAGCCCCAGCATTTT
NA	TRBV7-9	many	TRBJ2-7	CASSQFDSGTEQYF	TGTGCCAGCAGCCAATTTGACAGTGGGACGGAGCAGTACTTC
NA	TRBV12-3/TRBV12-4	NA	TRBJ2-3	CASTRLPLFRASTDTQYF	TGTGCCAGCACCAGGTTGCCACTGTTTCGAGCTAGCACAGATACGCAGTATTTT
NA	TRBV24-1	many	TRBJ1-2	CATSDPRQTINYGYTF	TGTGCCACCAGTGATCCAAGACAGACAATTAACTATGGCTACACCTTC
NA	TRBV29-1	many	TRBJ1-1	CSVEGIVVTEAFF	TGCAGCGTTGAAGGAATTGTTGTCACTGAAGCTTTCTTT
TRBD2	TRBV24-1	few	TRBJ2-1	CATSERTSGGPHVF	TGTGCCACCAGTGAAAGGACTAGCGGGGGCCCCCACGTCTTC
NA	TRBV5-7	NA	TRBJ2-7	CASSRGGTPYEQYF	TGTGCCAGCAGCCGAGGGGGGACCCCTTACGAGCAGTACTTC
NA	TRBV5-5	few	TRBJ2-7	CASSFETPYEQYF	TGTGCCAGCAGCTTTGAGACACCCTACGAGCAGTACTTC
TRBD1	TRBV9	many	TRBJ2-7	CASSPGQGRAYEQYF	TGTGCCAGCAGCCCCGGACAGGGGAGGGCCTACGAGCAGTACTTC
NA	TRBV7-6	many	TRBJ2-3	CASSLDSGRPDTQYF	TGTGCCAGCAGCTTGGATAGCGGAAGGCCAGATACGCAGTATTTT
NA	TRBV6-2/TRBV6-3	many	TRBJ2-7	CASRENNYEQYF	TGTGCCAGCAGAGAAAATAACTACGAGCAGTACTTC
TRBD2	TRBV7-2	NA	TRBJ2-5	CASSLDGLAGSTTQYF	TGTGCCAGCAGCTTAGACGGGTTAGCGGGGTCCACGACCCAGTACTTC
NA	TRBV9	many	TRBJ2-1	CASSPGGKTQFF	TGTGCCAGCAGCCCTGGGGGGAAAACCCAGTTCTTC
NA	TRBV5-1	many	TRBJ2-3	CASSSRGPQYF	TGCGCCAGCAGCTCCCGGGGGCCGCAGTATTTT
NA	TRBV7-9	many	TRBJ1-5	CASSLNPDSQDQPQHF	TGTGCCAGCAGCTTAAATCCGGACAGTCAAGATCAGCCCCAGCATTTT
NA	TRBV28	NA	TRBJ1-4	CASSLREKLFF	TGTGCCAGCAGTTTACGTGAAAAACTGTTTTTT
NA	TRBV5-6	many	TRBJ2-5	CASSGGGETQYF	TGTGCCAGCAGCGGTGGGGGGGAGACCCAGTACTTC
NA	TRBV11-2	NA	TRBJ2-7	CASSFLDEQYF	TGTGCCAGCAGCTTCCTGGACGAGCAGTACTTC
NA	TRBV6-1	NA	TRBJ2-4	CASSIPWGETKNIQYF	TGTGCCAGCAGCATCCCTTGGGGCGAAACCAAAAACATTCAGTACTTC